Listed here is a single TCR beta chain. Its target is not known. Germline CDR1 reads MNHEY; CDR2 reads SVGAGI. This CDR3 is built from 14 residues. With 7 bases removed from V and 4 bases from J, the gap between germline ends came to 16 bases. The data originate from a study of OX40 agonist ivuxolimab in advanced cancers. Study-level background: Ivuxolimab was delivered to patients intravenously every 2 weeks at doses spanning 0.01 to 10 mg/kg. A history of anti-PD-1, anti-PD-L1 or anti-CTLA-4 therapy was acceptable, and more than 30% had some. Among those enrolled, mean age was roughly 55 years (range roughly 20 to 79) and 82.7% were male.

Study-wide results and limits: Expanded peripheral T-cell antigen specificity went undetermined.

The method was immunoSEQ multiplex PCR; TCRdb's version includes in-frame clones alone and lacks a portion of them. The sample holds some 17,000 clones, approximately 84% seen once. The sequences come from CD4+ or CD8+ T cells sorted from blood, collected in a trial of the OX40 agonist ivuxolimab. The sequence was obtained from an adult with an advanced solid tumor such as melanoma, head and neck, liver or kidney cancer. This chain joins TRBV6-5 and TRBJ1-2, with D perhaps matching TRBD1 (6 bases). The CDR3 DNA is TGTGCCAGCAACCCCGGGGGCTCCAGCTATGGCTACACCTTC. Its protein is CASNPGGSSYGYTF.